This section outlines one T cell receptor (beta chain) sequence together with its context. Vbeta (60) and Jbeta (13) primers were used in the PCR. TCRdb's table, derived via immunoSEQ multiplex PCR, lists solely in-frame clones and lacks some. The profile shows roughly 260,000 clones, approximately 85% of them singletons. CDR3 length: 18 amino acids. Trimming at V came to 1 base and at J to 5 bases, leaving 10 bases not matched to a gene. Germline V gives CDR1 PRHDT, CDR2 FYEKMQ (reference sequence). This record comes from a study of cytomegalovirus exposure and HLA in healthy donors. The V gene is TRBV13, the J gene TRBJ2-7; 14 nucleotides match TRBD2. The receptor was isolated from a woman aged 35 to 49 in good health and CMV-seropositive. Sequenced: PBMCs. CDR3 amino acids: CASSLAQRGLAGDHEQYF. The CDR3 coding sequence is TGTGCCAGCAGCTTAGCACAGAGGGGACTAGCGGGAGACCACGAGCAGTACTTC.